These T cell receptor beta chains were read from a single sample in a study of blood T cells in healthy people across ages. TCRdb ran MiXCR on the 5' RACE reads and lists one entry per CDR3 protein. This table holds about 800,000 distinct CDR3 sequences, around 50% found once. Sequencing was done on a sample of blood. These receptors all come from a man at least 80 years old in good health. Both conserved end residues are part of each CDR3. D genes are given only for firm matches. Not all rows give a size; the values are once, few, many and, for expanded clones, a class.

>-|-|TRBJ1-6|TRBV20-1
TGCAGTGCTAGAGTAAGGGGGGCACGTAATTCACCCCTCCACTTT
CSARVRGARNSPLHF
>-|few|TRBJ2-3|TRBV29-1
TGCAGCGCCAGAACAGCGGCGGACACAGATACGCAGTATTTT
CSARTAADTDTQYF
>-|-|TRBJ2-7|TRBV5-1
TGCGCCAGCAGCTTGGGCCGGCTCCTCGGCACCTACGAGCAGTACTTC
CASSLGRLLGTYEQYF
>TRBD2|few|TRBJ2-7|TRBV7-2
TGTGCCAGCAGCTCACGGCCTAGCGGGGCCTCCTACGAGCAGTACTTC
CASSSRPSGASYEQYF
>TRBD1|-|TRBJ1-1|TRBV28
TGTGCCAGCAGCCTTTCCGGGACAGGGGGCGATGGGACTGAAGCTTTCTTT
CASSLSGTGGDGTEAFF
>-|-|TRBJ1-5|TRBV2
TGTGCCGGCAGAGGAGTCAGCGCCAATCAGCCCCAGCATTTT
CAGRGVSANQPQHF
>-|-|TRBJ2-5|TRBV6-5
TGTGCCAGCAGTCCCCGACAGGTTTTGGAGACCCAGTACTTC
CASSPRQVLETQYF
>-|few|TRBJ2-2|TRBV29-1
TGCAGCGTTGTAGGGCAGAACACCGGGGAGCTGTTTTTT
CSVVGQNTGELFF
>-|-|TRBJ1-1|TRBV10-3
TGTGCCATCAGTGAGAATTTGGACAATGAAGCTTTCTTT
CAISENLDNEAFF
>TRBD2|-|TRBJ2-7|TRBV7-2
TGTGCCAGCACCGCTAGCGGGAACTACAATGAGCAGTACTTC
CASTASGNYNEQYF
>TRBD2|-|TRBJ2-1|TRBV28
TGTGCCAGCAGCCGCCCCTTACTAGCGGGATCCTATGAGCAGTTCTTC
CASSRPLLAGSYEQFF
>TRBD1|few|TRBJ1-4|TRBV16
TGTGCCAGCAGCCCTCGCGAGGGGGCGAAGGAAAAACTGTTTTTT
CASSPREGAKEKLFF
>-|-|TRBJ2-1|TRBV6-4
TGTGCCAGCAGTGACAACGTAGTCAGGGATGAGCAGTTCTTC
CASSDNVVRDEQFF
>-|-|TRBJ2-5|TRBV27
TGTGCCAGCAGTCACCGGGACGGACAAGAGACCCAGTACTTC
CASSHRDGQETQYF
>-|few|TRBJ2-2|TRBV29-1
TGCAGCGTTGAAGGAGCGTTTTCGAACACCGGGGAGCTGTTTTTT
CSVEGAFSNTGELFF